These T cell receptor beta chains were read from a single sample in a study of blood T cells in healthy people across ages. From the 5' RACE reads, TCRdb called clonotypes with MiXCR, one entry per CDR3 protein. The repertoire holds roughly 1.7 million distinct CDR3 sequences, about 31% seen once, with around 11% in the top ten. What was sequenced was blood. These receptors were obtained from a woman aged 25 to 39 in good health. Each CDR3 is given with its conserved first and last residue. The order of the fields is V gene, clone size, D gene, J gene, CDR3 protein, CDR3 DNA. D genes are given only for firm matches. The size entry is marked missing in some rows and otherwise reads once, few, many or a size class.

TRBV6-5	NA	NA	TRBJ1-5	CASGTGRPQHF	TGTGCCAGCGGGACGGGGCGACCCCAGCATTTT
TRBV12-3/TRBV12-4	NA	TRBD1	TRBJ1-5	CASSRTGGGNQPQHF	TGTGCCAGCAGTCGGACAGGGGGAGGCAATCAGCCCCAGCATTTT
TRBV6-2/TRBV6-3	few	NA	TRBJ2-5	CAGSYPTSQETQYF	TGTGCCGGCAGTTACCCGACTAGCCAAGAGACCCAGTACTTC
TRBV20-1	NA	TRBD1	TRBJ2-5	CSATEGQAVFETQYF	TGCAGTGCCACGGAGGGACAGGCGGTGTTTGAGACCCAGTACTTC
TRBV20-1	NA	NA	TRBJ2-3	CSARLPGQRTDTQYF	TGCAGTGCTAGATTACCGGGACAACGCACAGATACGCAGTATTTT
TRBV4-2	NA	TRBD2	TRBJ2-7	CASSQDFRGRAIEQYF	TGTGCCAGCAGCCAAGACTTTCGCGGGAGGGCCATCGAGCAGTACTTC
TRBV29-1	NA	TRBD2	TRBJ2-7	CSVAGGGVVEQYF	TGCAGCGTTGCGGGGGGAGGAGTTGTGGAGCAGTACTTC
TRBV12-3/TRBV12-4	NA	TRBD1	TRBJ1-5	CASSQETGGNQPQHF	TGTGCCAGCAGTCAAGAGACAGGGGGCAATCAGCCCCAGCATTTT
TRBV4-1	NA	NA	TRBJ1-1	CASSQDRWRNTEAFF	TGCGCCAGCAGCCAAGATCGGTGGAGGAACACTGAAGCTTTCTTT
TRBV12-3/TRBV12-4	NA	TRBD2	TRBJ2-1	CASSHGLAELFNNEQFF	TGTGCCAGCAGTCACGGACTAGCGGAGCTCTTTAACAATGAGCAGTTCTTC